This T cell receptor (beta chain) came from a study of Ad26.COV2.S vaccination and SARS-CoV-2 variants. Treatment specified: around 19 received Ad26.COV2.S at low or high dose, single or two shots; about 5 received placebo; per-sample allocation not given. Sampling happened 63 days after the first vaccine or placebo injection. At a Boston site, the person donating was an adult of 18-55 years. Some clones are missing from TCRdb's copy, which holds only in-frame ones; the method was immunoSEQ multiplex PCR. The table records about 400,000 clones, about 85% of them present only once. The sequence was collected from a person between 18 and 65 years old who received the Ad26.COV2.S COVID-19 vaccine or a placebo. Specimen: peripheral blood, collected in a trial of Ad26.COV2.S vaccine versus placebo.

The CDR3 reads CASGERGGLYNEQFF. DNA of the CDR3: TGTGCCAGCGGCGAGCGGGGGGGTCTATACAATGAGCAGTTCTTC. This sequence joins TRBV6-4 and TRBJ2-1; 10 bases agree with TRBD2. The V gene's germline CDR1 is MRHNA and CDR2 SNTAGT. The CDR3 loop spans 15 amino acids. V gave up 8 bases and J gave up 4 bases; unmatched junction bases: 8.